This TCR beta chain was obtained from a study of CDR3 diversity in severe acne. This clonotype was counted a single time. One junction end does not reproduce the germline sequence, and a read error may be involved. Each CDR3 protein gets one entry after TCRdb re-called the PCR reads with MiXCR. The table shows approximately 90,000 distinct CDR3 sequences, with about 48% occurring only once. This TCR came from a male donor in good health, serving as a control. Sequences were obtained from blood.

CDR3 sequence (DNA): TGTGCCAGCAGCGTAGATGGGCGGGGGAGCTCCTACAACGAGCAGATCTTC. Translating it yields CASSVDGRGSSYNEQIF. V is TRBV9 and J is TRBJ2-1; 7 nucleotides agree with TRBD2. This CDR3 comprises 17 residues. Looked up from germline, CDR1 is SGDLS and CDR2 is YYNGEE.